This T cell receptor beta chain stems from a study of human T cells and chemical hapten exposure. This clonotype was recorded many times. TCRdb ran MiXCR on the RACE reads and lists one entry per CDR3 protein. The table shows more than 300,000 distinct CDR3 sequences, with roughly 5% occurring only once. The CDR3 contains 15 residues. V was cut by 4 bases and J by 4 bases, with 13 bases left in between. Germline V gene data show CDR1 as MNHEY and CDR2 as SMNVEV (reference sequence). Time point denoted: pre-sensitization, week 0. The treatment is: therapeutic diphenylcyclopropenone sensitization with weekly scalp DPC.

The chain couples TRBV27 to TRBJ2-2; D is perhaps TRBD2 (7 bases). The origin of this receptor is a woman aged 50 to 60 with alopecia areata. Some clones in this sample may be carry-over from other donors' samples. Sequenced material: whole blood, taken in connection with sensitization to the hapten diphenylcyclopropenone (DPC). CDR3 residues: CASSWGGLGTGELFF. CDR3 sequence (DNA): TGTGCCAGCAGTTGGGGGGGGCTGGGCACCGGGGAGCTGTTTTTT.